This entry lists 17 T cell receptor beta chains sequenced from one sample in a study of shared clonotypes between healthy human individuals. This table comes from immunoSEQ multiplex PCR, and its TCRdb copy is limited to in-frame clones, with some not included. Of about 590,000 clones in the sample, over 95% were seen once. Naive CD8 cells were CD45RO-negative, positively selected for CCR7, excluding terminally differentiated effector memory CD45RA+ cells. Sequencing used naive CD8+ T cells sorted from blood. All receptors come from a woman in her 30s in good health.

V is TRBV5-1 and J is TRBJ2-7; D is unresolved. CDR3 size: 14 residues. The V end was cut by 3 bases, the J end by 4 bases, with 14 bases between. Germline V gene lookup returns CDR1 SGHRS and CDR2 YFSETQ. The CDR3 nucleotides are TGCGCCAGCAGCTGGGCCCTTGGGGATTACGAGCAGTACTTC. This codes for CASSWALGDYEQYF. Full variable domain (missing parts from reference TRBV5-1 and TRBJ2-7): KAGVTQTPRYLIKTRGQQVTLSCSPISGHRSVSWYQQTPGQGLQFLFEYFSETQRNKGNFPGRFSGRQFSNSRSEMNVSTLELGDSALYLCASSWALGDYEQYFGPGTRLTVT.

This sequence joins TRBV27 and TRBJ2-2; 7 nucleotides line up with TRBD1. Germline V lookup: CDR1 MNHEY, CDR2 SMNVEV (reference sequence). There are 16 residues in the CDR3. The V gene end was trimmed by 5 bases and the J gene end by 5 bases; junction bases not matched to a gene: 11. For the CDR3, the DNA is TGTGCCAGCAGTCCTCCCGACAGGGAAGGAACCGGGGAGCTGTTTTTT. Its translation: CASSPPDREGTGELFF.

J is TRBJ1-5 and V is TRBV28, with D perhaps matching TRBD1 (6 bases). The CDR3 sequence is 18 residues long. The germline V gene has CDR1 MDHEN and CDR2 SYDVKM. Trimming shortened V by 4 bases and J by 0 bases, and 19 bases separated the two germline ends. Written as DNA, the CDR3 is TGTGCCAGCAGTTCGGCGACAGGCCCCCTTTATAGCAATCAGCCCCAGCATTTT. The encoded protein is CASSSATGPLYSNQPQHF.

To note about this clone: Other DNA variants within this sample encode the same CDR3. This CDR3 reads CASSLVGGNQPQHF. DNA for the CDR3: TGTGCCAGCAGTTTAGTCGGGGGAAATCAGCCCCAGCATTTT. The rearrangement links TRBV27 to TRBJ1-5, with D possibly TRBD1 on 5 matching bases. The CDR3 length is 14 residues. V shed 2 bases and J shed 4 bases, with 9 bases lying between them. The germline V gene has CDR1 MNHEY and CDR2 SMNVEV (reference sequence).

The chain links TRBV28 to TRBJ1-2, with 7 bases that match TRBD1. The CDR3 spans 17 residues. Germline V gene sequence: CDR1 MDHEN, CDR2 SYDVKM. J was trimmed by 3 bases and V by 10 bases; bases with no gene match: 20. CDR3 residues: CATQNRGVLKTHYGYTF. CDR3 DNA sequence: TGTGCCACCCAAAACAGGGGCGTACTGAAAACACACTATGGCTACACCTTC.

The rearrangement uses TRBV19 and TRBJ1-5; D remains unclear. V lost 3 bases, J lost 3 bases, and 9 bases lay in between. Germline CDR1 reads LNHDA; CDR2 reads SQIVND (reference sequence). The CDR3 sequence is 14 residues long. The CDR3 DNA is TGTGCCAGTAGTATTTCAGACTACAATCAGCCCCAGCATTTT. Translated: CASSISDYNQPQHF.

The rearrangement joins TRBV28 to TRBJ2-7, with unresolved D. Germline CDR1 is MDHEN and CDR2 is SYDVKM. V lost 6 bases and J 4 bases, leaving 7 bases between the germline ends. CDR3 length equals 11 residues. CDR3: CASRNIYEQYF. The CDR3 DNA sequence: TGTGCCAGCAGAAACATATACGAGCAGTACTTC.

V is TRBV7-2 and J is TRBJ2-4; possible D gene TRBD2, 6 bases. Deletions cut 1 base from V and 2 bases from J, with 9 bases between. CDR1 is SGHTA, CDR2 FQGNSA, per germline. This CDR3 is built from 15 residues. CDR3 nucleotide sequence: TGTGCCAGCAGCTTAGTAGGCGGGACCAAAAACATTCAGTACTTC. It encodes CASSLVGGTKNIQYF.

The chain couples TRBV14 to TRBJ2-3; a weak D match, TRBD1 (5 bases). Germline lookup yields CDR1 SGHDN and CDR2 FVKESK. Trimming pared 4 bases from V and 5 bases from J, leaving 16 bases between. CDR3 size: 15 residues. The DNA for the CDR3 is TGTGCCAGCAGCCTGAGCGCTGGGGCCGGAGATACGCAGTATTTT. The encoded protein is CASSLSAGAGDTQYF.

The genes are TRBV7-9 and TRBJ2-5, with a weak D call TRBD2 (6 bases). CDR3 length equals 15 residues. Trimming removed 4 bases from V and 2 bases from J, with 14 bases in between. Germline V gene sequence: CDR1 SEHNR, CDR2 FQNEAQ (reference sequence). The CDR3 protein is CASSSNSGVQETQYF. In DNA, the CDR3 is TGTGCCAGCAGCTCAAACTCGGGGGTACAAGAGACCCAGTACTTC.

The table lists this clone with a few counts. The J gene is TRBJ2-5, the V gene TRBV5-6, with 11 bases matching TRBD1. Losses at the gene ends were 4 bases for V and 0 bases for J; bases not matched to a gene: 2. This CDR3 has 15 amino acids. CDR1 and CDR2 from the germline V gene are SGHDT and YYEEEE. CDR3 DNA sequence: TGTGCCAGCAGCAGGGACAGGGGGTACCAAGAGACCCAGTACTTC. This codes for CASSRDRGYQETQYF.

The V gene is TRBV29-1, the J gene TRBJ1-2; D gene ambiguous. The CDR3 covers 11 residues. V lost 7 bases and J lost 4, with 10 bases in between. CDR1 is SQVTM and CDR2 is ANQGSEA in the germline V gene. CDR3 loop: CSEETLYGYTF. The DNA for the CDR3 is TGCAGCGAAGAAACTCTCTATGGCTACACCTTC.

The rearrangement uses TRBV6-5 and TRBJ1-2; possible D gene TRBD1, 5 bases. Trimming removed 0 bases from V and 4 bases from J, with 12 bases in between. The CDR3 length is 15 residues. Germline CDR1 MNHEY, CDR2 SVGAGI. The CDR3 DNA follows: TGTGCCAGCAGTTACTCGAGGGGAGGACCCTATGGCTACACCTTC. Residues: CASSYSRGGPYGYTF.

The chain uses TRBV9 and TRBJ1-2; 7 bases are a match to TRBD1. Germline V lookup: CDR1 SGDLS, CDR2 YYNGEE. Germline trimming cut 0 bases from V and 13 bases from J; bases unmatched to any gene: 6. The CDR3 sequence is 12 residues long. Here the CDR3 reads CASSVEGAATTF. The CDR3 DNA follows: TGTGCCAGCAGCGTAGAGGGGGCAGCAACCACCTTC.

This chain connects TRBV19 to TRBJ1-1; D uncertain. The CDR3 spans 14 residues. Per germline, CDR1 LNHDA and CDR2 SQIVND (reference sequence). V lost 3 bases and J 0 bases, leaving 8 bases between the germline ends. Here the CDR3 DNA reads TGTGCCAGTAGTATTTGGCACGTGAACACTGAAGCTTTCTTT. Its translation: CASSIWHVNTEAFF.

The chain joins TRBV6-1 to TRBJ1-2; D gene unclear. Per germline, CDR1 MNHNS and CDR2 SASEGT. The CDR3 extends over 11 amino acids. V was pared by 5 bases and J by 6 bases, with 7 bases between. This CDR3 reads CASSYGNGYTF. DNA for the CDR3: TGTGCCAGCAGTTACGGTAATGGCTACACCTTC.

This chain joins TRBV2 and TRBJ1-5; the D is unclear. Per the germline V gene, CDR1 is SNHLY and CDR2 is FYNNEI. The CDR3 sequence is 15 residues long. The germline V and J ends were trimmed by 3 bases and 0 bases, with 9 bases remaining between them. The CDR3 bases are TGTGCCAGCAGTGATGAGGTTTTTAGCAATCAGCCCCAGCATTTT. It is translated as CASSDEVFSNQPQHF.